The 5 T cell receptor beta chains given below trace back to one sample, sequenced in a study of blood T cell repertoires in COVID-19. Data came from immunoSEQ multiplex PCR; TCRdb stores just in-frame clones and leaves some out. The sample has more than 85,000 clones, around nine tenths seen once. The sample taken for sequencing was peripheral blood. Source of these receptors: a man aged 45-65 years with COVID-19, enrolled during active disease.

This clone came up a few times. The V and J genes are TRBV28 and TRBJ1-2; 7 bases agree with TRBD1. This CDR3 region has 14 residues. From germline, CDR1 is MDHEN and CDR2 SYDVKM. V was pared by 7 bases and J by 4 bases, with 9 bases of the junction left unmatched. CDR3 DNA sequence: TGTGCCAGCACCCCGGGACAGCCTTTCTATGGCTACACCTTC. Residues: CASTPGQPFYGYTF.

The chain uses TRBV29-1 and TRBJ2-1, with TRBD2 matching 10 bases. Per the germline V gene, CDR1 is SQVTM and CDR2 is ANQGSEA. CDR3 length: 14 residues. V was pared by 7 bases and J by 6 bases, with 9 bases of the junction left unmatched. This CDR3 reads CSAGLAADGNEQFF. Written as DNA, the CDR3 is TGCAGCGCTGGACTAGCGGCTGACGGCAATGAGCAGTTCTTC.

The DNA for the CDR3 is TGTGCCAGCAGCTACTCCTGGGACAGGGCGAACACCGGGGAGCTGTTTTTT. Residues: CASSYSWDRANTGELFF. The V call is TRBV7-3, the J call TRBJ2-2, with 9 bases matching TRBD1. This CDR3 has 17 amino acids. V trimming: 4 bases; J trimming: 0 bases; junction bases outside the gene matches: 6. Per the germline V gene, CDR1 is SGHTA and CDR2 is FQGTGA.

The chain carries TRBV4-1 and TRBJ1-1; tentatively, D is TRBD1 (5 bases). CDR3 length equals 13 residues. Looked up from germline, CDR1 is MGHRA and CDR2 is YSYEKL. Trimming removed 1 base at V and 4 bases at J, with 7 bases between. CDR3 region: CASSQAGRTEAFF. The CDR3 nucleotides read TGCGCCAGCAGCCAAGCAGGGCGCACTGAAGCTTTCTTT.

The chain couples TRBV11-3 to TRBJ2-3, with no clear D. Looked up from germline, CDR1 is SGHNT and CDR2 is YENEEA. V was clipped by 1 base and J by 2 bases, with 7 bases between them. The CDR3 is 14 amino acids. The CDR3 DNA reads as TGTGCCAGCAGCTTAGGGGCTTCCACAGATACGCAGTATTTT. Translated: CASSLGASTDTQYF.